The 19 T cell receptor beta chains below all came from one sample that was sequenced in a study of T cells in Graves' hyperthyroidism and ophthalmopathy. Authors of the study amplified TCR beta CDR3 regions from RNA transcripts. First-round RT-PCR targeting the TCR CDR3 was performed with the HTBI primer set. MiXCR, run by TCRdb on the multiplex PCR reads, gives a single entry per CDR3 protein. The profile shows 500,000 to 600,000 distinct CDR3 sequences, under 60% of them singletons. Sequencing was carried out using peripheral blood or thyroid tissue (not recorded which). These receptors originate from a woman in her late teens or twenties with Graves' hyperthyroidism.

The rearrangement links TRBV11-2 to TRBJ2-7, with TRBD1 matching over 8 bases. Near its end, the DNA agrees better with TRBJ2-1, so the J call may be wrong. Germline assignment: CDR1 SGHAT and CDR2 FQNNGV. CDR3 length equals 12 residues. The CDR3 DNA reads TGTGCCAGCAGCGAGGACAGGGTTGAGCAGTTCTTC. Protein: CASSEDRVEQFF.

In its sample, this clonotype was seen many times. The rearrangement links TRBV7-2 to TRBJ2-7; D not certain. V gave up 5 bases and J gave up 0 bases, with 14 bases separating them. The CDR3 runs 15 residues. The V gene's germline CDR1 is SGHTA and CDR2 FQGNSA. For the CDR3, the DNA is TGTGCCAGCAGCCCATCCACGGTGATCTCCTACGAGCAGTACTTC. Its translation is CASSPSTVISYEQYF.

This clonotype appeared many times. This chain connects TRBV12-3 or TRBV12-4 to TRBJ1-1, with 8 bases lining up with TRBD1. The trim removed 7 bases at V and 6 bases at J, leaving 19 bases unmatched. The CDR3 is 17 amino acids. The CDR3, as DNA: TGTGCCAGCATTTTTCCTTACTCCGGGACAGGAGATGCTGAAGCTTTCTTT. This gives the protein CASIFPYSGTGDAEAFF.

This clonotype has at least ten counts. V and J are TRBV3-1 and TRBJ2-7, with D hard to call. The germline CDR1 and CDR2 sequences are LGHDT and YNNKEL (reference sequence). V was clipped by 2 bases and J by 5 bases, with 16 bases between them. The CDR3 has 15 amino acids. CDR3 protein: CASSQYHAASNEQYF. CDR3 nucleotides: TGTGCCAGCAGCCAATACCACGCCGCGTCCAACGAGCAGTACTTC.

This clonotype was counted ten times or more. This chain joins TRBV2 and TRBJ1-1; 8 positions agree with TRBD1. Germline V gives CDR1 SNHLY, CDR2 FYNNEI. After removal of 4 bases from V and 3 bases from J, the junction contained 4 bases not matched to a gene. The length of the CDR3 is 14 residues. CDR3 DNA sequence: TGTGCCAGCAGTGTTCGGACAGGGCACACTGAAGCTTTCTTT. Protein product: CASSVRTGHTEAFF.

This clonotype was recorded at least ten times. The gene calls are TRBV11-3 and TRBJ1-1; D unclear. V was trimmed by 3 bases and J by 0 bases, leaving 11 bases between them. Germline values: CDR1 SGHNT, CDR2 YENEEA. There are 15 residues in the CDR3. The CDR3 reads CASSFSEVLNTEAFF. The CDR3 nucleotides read TGTGCCAGCAGCTTTTCTGAGGTGTTGAACACTGAAGCTTTCTTT.

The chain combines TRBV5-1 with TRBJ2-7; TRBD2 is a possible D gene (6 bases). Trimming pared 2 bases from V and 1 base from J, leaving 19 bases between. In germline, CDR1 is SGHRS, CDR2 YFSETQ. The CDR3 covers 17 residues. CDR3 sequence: CASSFSTKVGTSYEQYF. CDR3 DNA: TGCGCCAGCAGCTTCAGTACCAAGGTAGGGACTTCCTACGAGCAGTACTTC.

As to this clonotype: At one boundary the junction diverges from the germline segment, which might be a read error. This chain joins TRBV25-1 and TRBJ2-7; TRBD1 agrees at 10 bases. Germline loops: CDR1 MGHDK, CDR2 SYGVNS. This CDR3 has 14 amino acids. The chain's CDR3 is CASGDRDRGYEQYF. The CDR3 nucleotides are TGCGCCAGCGGTGATCGGGACAGGGGATACGAGCAGTACTTC.

CDR3 nucleotides: TGCAGCGTTGGAGGGCGCCGGGACAGTGTATTCGGCAATCAGCCCCAGCATTTT. It translates to CSVGGRRDSVFGNQPQHF. The chain has TRBV29-1 and TRBJ1-5; 7 bases line up with TRBD1. The CDR3 length is 18 residues. Germline V gene data show CDR1 as SQVTM and CDR2 as ANQGSEA. The ends lost 4 bases at V and 2 bases at J; junction bases unmatched: 17.

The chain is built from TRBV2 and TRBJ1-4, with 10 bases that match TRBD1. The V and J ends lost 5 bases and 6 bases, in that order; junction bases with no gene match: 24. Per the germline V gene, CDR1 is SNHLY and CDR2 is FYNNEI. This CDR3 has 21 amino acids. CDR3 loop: CASSSGEDEQTLGTGDEKLFF. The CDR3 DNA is TGTGCCAGCAGTTCAGGTGAGGATGAGCAGACTCTAGGGACAGGGGATGAAAAACTGTTTTTT.

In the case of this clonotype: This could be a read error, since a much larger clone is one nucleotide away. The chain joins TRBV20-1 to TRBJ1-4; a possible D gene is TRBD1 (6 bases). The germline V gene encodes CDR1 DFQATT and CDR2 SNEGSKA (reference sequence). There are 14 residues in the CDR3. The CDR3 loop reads CSAIRGGRNEKLSF. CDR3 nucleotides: TGCAGTGCTATACGAGGGGGTAGGAATGAAAAACTGTCTTTT.

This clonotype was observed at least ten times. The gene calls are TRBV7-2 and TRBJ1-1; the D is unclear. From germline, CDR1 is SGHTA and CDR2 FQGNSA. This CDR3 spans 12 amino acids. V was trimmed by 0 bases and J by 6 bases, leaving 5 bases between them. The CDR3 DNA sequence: TGTGCCAGCAGCTTAGCCCTCGCTGAAGCTTTCTTT. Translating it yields CASSLALAEAFF.

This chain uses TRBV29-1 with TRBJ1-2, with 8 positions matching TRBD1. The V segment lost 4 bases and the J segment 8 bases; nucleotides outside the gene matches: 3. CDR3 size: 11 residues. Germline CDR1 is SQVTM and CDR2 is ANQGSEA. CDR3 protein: CSVADRAGYTF. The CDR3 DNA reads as TGCAGCGTTGCGGACAGGGCCGGCTACACCTTC. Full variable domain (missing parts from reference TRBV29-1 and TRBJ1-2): SAVISQKPSRDICQRGTSLTIQCQVDSQVTMMFWYRQQPGQSLTLIATANQGSEATYESGFVIDKFPISRPNLTFSTLTVSNMSPEDSSIYLCSVADRAGYTFGSGTRLTVV.

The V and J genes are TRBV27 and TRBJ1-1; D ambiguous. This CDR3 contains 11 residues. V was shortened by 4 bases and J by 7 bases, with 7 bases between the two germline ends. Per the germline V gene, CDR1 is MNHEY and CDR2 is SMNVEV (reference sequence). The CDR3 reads CASSSGDEAFF. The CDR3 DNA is TGTGCCAGCAGTTCTGGGGATGAAGCTTTCTTT.

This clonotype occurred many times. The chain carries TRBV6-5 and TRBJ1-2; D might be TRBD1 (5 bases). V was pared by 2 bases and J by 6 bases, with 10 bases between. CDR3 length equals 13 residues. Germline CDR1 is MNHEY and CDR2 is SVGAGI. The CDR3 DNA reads TGTGCCAGCAGTTACCGGGGCAGCCATGGCTACACCTTC. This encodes CASSYRGSHGYTF.

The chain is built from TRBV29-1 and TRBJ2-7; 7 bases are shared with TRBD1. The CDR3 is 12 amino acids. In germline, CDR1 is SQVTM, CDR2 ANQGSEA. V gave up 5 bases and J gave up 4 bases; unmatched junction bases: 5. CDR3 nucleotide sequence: TGCAGCGTTCTCGGACAGGCGTACGAGCAGTACTTC. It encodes CSVLGQAYEQYF.

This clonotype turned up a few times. The CDR3 reads CASSQSTLSGSYEQYF. CDR3 nucleotide sequence: TGCGCCAGCAGCCAGAGTACCCTCAGCGGCTCCTACGAGCAGTACTTC. The V gene is TRBV5-1, the J gene TRBJ2-7; a possible D gene is TRBD2 (5 bases). The germline gives CDR1 SGHRS, CDR2 YFSETQ. The CDR3 covers 16 residues. Deletions cut 4 bases from V and 0 bases from J, with 17 bases between.

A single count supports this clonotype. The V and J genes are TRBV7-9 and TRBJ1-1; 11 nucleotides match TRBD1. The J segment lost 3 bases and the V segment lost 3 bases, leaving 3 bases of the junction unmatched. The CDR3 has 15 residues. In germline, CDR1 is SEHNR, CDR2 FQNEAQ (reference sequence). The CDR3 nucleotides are TGTGCCAGCAGCTTGGGGACAGGGGGGGACACTGAAGCTTTCTTT. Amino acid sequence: CASSLGTGGDTEAFF.

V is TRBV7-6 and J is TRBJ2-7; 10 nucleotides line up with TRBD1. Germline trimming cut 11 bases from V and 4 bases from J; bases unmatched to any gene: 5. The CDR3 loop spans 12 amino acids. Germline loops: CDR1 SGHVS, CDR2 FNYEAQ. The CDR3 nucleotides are TGTGCCCGGGGGGGACAGGGGTACGAGCAGTACTTC. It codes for CARGGQGYEQYF.